This T cell receptor (beta chain) stems from a study of neoadjuvant anti-PD-1 for oral cavity cancer. The repertoire was sequenced with immunoSEQ multiplex PCR; TCRdb's copy has only in-frame clones and lacks some. The sample holds approximately 15,000 clones, around 72% seen once. These newly diagnosed stage II-IVA oral cavity squamous cell carcinoma patients had no prior systemic or radiation treatment. These oral cavity squamous cell carcinomas were HPV-negative and locally advanced. Trimming removed 2 bases from V and 4 bases from J, with 8 bases in between. In germline, CDR1 is MNHNS, CDR2 SASEGT. The CDR3 has 13 residues.

This specimen was PBMCs, taken before nivolumab (anti-PD-1) treatment. The sequence came from a person between 40 and 85 years old with oral cavity squamous cell carcinoma. The genes are TRBV6-1 and TRBJ1-2; D unresolved. CDR3 bases: TGTGCCAGCAGTGAACTACAGAGCTATGGCTACACCTTC. It specifies CASSELQSYGYTF.